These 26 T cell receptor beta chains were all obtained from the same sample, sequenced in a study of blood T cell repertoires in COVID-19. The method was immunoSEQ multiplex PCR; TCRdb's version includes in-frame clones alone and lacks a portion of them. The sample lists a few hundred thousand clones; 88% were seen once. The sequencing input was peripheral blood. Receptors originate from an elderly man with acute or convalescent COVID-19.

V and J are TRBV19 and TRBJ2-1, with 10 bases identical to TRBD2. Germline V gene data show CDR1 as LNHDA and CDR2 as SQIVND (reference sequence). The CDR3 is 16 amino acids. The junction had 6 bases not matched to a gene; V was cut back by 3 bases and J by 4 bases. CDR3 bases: TGTGCCAGTAGTATTGGTCTAGCGGGGGCATACAATGAGCAGTTCTTC. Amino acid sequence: CASSIGLAGAYNEQFF.

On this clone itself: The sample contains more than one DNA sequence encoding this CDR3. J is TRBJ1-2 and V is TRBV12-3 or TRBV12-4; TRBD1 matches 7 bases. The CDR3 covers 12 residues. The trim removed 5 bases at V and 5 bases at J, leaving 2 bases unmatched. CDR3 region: CASSMTGYGYTF. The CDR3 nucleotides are TGTGCCAGCAGTATGACAGGGTATGGCTACACCTTC.

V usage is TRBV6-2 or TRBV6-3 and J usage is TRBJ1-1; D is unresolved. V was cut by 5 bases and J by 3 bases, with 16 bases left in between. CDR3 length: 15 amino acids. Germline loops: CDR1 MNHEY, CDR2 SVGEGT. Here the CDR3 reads CASSATAAGYTEAFF. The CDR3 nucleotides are TGTGCCAGCAGTGCCACGGCGGCGGGGTACACTGAAGCTTTCTTT.

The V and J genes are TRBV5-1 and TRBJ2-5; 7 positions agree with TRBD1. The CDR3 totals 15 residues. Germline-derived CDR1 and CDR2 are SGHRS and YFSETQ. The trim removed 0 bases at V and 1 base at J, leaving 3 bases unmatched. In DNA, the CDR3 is TGCGCCAGCAGCTTGGAGGGACAGACCCAAGAGACCCAGTACTTC. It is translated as CASSLEGQTQETQYF.

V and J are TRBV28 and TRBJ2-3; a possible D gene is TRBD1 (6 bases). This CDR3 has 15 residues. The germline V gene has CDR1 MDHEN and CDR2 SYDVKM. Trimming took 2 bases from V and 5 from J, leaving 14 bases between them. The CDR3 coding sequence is TGTGCCAGCAGTTTAGGTAGGGCAGGGGTAGATACGCAGTATTTT. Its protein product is CASSLGRAGVDTQYF.

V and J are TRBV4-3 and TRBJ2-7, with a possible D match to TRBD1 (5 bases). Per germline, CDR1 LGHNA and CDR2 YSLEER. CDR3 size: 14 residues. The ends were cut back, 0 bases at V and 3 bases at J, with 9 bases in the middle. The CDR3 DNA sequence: TGCGCCAGCAGCCAAGATACCGACAGCTACGAGCAGTACTTC. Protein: CASSQDTDSYEQYF.

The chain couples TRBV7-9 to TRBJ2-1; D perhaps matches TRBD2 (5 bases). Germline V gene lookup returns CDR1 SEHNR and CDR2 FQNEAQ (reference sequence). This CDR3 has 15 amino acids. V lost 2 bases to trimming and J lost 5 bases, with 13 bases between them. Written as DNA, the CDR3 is TGTGCCAGCAGCTTATACGGGAATGAGGACAATGAGCAGTTCTTC. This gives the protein CASSLYGNEDNEQFF. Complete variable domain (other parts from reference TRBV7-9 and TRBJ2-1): DTGVSQNPRHKITKRGQNVTFRCDPISEHNRLYWYRQTLGQGPEFLTYFQNEAQLEKSRLLSDRFSAERPKGSFSTLEIQRTEQGDSAMYLCASSLYGNEDNEQFFGPGTRLTVL.

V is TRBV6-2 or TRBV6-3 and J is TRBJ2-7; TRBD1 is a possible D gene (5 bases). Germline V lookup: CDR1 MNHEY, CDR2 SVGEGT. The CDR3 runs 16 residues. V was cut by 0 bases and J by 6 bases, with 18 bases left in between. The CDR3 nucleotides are TGTGCCAGCAGTTACTCAAGTCCCAGGGATATGGCCGAGCAGTACTTC. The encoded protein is CASSYSSPRDMAEQYF.

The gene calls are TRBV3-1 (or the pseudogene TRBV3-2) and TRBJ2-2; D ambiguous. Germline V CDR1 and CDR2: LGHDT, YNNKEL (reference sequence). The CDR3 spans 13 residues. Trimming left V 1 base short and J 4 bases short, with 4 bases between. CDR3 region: CASSQVSTGELFF. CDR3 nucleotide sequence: TGTGCCAGCAGCCAAGTCTCCACCGGGGAGCTGTTTTTT.

CDR3 in DNA: TGTGCCAGCAGCCCGACAGGGGCGGAGACCCAGTACTTC. The encoded protein is CASSPTGAETQYF. The J gene is TRBJ2-5, the V gene TRBV7-3; TRBD1 matches at 8 bases. The CDR3 runs to 13 residues. The V segment lost 5 bases and the J segment 5 bases; nucleotides outside the gene matches: 4. Germline CDR1 is SGHTA and CDR2 is FQGTGA.

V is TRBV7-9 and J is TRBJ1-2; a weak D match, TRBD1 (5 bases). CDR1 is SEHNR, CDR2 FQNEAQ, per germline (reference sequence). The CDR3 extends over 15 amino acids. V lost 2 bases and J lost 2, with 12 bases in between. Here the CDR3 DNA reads TGTGCCAGCAGCTTACTAAACAGGCAGAACTATGGCTACACCTTC. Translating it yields CASSLLNRQNYGYTF.

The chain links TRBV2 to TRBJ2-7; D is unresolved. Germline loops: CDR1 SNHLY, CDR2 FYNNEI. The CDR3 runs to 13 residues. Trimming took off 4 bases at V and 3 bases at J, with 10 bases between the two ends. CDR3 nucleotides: TGTGCCAGCAGTGTGGCCAGTTTCTACGAGCAGTACTTC. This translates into CASSVASFYEQYF. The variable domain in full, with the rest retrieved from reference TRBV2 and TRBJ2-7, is EPEVTQTPSHQVTQMGQEVILRCVPISNHLYFYWYRQILGQKVEFLVSFYNNEISEKSEIFDDQFSVERPDGSNFTLKIRSTKLEDSAMYFCASSVASFYEQYFGPGTRLTVT.

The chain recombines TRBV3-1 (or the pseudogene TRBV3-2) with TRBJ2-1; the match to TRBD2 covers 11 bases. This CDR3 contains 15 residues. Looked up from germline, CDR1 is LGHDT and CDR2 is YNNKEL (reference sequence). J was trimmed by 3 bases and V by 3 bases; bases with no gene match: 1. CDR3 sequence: CASSQTSGVYNEQFF. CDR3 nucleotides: TGTGCCAGCAGCCAGACTAGCGGGGTCTACAATGAGCAGTTCTTC.

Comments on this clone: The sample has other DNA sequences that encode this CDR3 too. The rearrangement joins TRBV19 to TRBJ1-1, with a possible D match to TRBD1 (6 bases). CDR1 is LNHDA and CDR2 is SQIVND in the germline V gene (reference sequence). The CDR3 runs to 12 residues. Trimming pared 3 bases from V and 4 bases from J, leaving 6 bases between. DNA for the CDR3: TGTGCCAGTAGTATGGACAGCACTGAAGCTTTCTTT. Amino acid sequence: CASSMDSTEAFF.

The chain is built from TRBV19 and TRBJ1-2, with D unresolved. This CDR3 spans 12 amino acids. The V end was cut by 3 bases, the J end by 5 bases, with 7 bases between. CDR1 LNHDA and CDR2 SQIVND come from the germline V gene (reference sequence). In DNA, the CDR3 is TGTGCCAGTAGTATGCAGAAATATGGCTACACCTTC. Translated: CASSMQKYGYTF.

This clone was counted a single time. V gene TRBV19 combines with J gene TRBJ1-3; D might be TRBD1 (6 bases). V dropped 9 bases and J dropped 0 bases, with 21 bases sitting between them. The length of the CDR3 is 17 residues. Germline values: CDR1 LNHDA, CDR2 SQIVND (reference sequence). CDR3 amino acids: CARYRDPPLSSGNTIYF. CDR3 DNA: TGTGCCAGATACAGGGACCCCCCACTCAGCTCTGGAAACACCATATATTTT.

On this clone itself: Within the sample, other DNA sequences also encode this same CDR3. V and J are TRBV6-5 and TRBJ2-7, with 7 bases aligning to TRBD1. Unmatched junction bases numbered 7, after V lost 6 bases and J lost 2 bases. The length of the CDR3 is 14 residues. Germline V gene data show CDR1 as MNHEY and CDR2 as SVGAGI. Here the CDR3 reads CASRKPGQTYEQYF. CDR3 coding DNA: TGTGCCAGCAGGAAGCCGGGACAGACCTACGAGCAGTACTTC.

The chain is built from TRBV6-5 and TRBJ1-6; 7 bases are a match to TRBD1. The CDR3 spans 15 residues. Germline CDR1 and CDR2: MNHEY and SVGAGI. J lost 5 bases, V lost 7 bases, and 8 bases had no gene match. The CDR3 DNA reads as TGTGCCAGCAATCGACGGGGACAGCATAATTCACCCCTCCACTTT. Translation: CASNRRGQHNSPLHF.

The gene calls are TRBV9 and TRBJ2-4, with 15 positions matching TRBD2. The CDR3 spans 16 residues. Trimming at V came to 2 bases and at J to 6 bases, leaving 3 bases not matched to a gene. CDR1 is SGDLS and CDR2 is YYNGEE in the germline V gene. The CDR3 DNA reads TGTGCCAGCAGCGTTGGACTAGCGGGAGGGTCAAACATTCAGTACTTC. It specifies CASSVGLAGGSNIQYF. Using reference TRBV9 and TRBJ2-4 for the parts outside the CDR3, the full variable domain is DSGVTQTPKHLITATGQRVTLRCSPRSGDLSVYWYQQSLDQGLQFLIQYYNGEERAKGNILERFSAQQFPDLHSELNLSSLELGDSALYFCASSVGLAGGSNIQYFGAGTRLSVL.

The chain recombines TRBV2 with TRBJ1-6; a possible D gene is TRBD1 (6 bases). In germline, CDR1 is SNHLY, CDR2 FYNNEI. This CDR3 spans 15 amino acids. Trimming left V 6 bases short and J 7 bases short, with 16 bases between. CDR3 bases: TGTGCCAGCAGGGGGGGGACGGGACAAAATTCACCCCTCCACTTT. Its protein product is CASRGGTGQNSPLHF. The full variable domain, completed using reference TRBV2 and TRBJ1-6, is EPEVTQTPSHQVTQMGQEVILRCVPISNHLYFYWYRQILGQKVEFLVSFYNNEISEKSEIFDDQFSVERPDGSNFTLKIRSTKLEDSAMYFCASRGGTGQNSPLHFGNGTRLTVT.

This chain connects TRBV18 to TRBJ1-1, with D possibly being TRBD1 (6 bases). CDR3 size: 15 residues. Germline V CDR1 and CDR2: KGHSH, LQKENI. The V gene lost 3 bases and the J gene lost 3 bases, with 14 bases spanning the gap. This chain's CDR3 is CASSPAGRGYTEAFF. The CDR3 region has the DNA TGTGCCAGCTCACCTGCGGGGAGGGGGTACACTGAAGCTTTCTTT.

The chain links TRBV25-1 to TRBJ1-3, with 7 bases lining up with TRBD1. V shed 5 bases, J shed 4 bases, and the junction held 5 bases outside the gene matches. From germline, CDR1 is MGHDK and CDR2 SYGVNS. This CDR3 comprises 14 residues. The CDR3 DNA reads TGTGCCAGCAGTCCGACAGGGAAGGGAAACACCATATATTTT. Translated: CASSPTGKGNTIYF.

CDR3 sequence: CASSPRTGFNSPLHF. In DNA form, the CDR3 reads TGTGCCAGTAGTCCGCGGACAGGTTTCAATTCACCCCTCCACTTT. The chain recombines TRBV19 with TRBJ1-6; 7 nucleotides match TRBD1. J lost 7 bases, V lost 5 bases, and 8 bases had no gene match. The CDR3 sequence is 15 residues long. In germline, CDR1 is LNHDA, CDR2 SQIVND (reference sequence).

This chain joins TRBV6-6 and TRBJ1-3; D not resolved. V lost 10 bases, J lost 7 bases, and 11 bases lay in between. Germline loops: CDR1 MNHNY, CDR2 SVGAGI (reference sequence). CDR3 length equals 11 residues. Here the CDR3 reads CATGLRNTIYF. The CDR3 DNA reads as TGTGCCACCGGCCTGCGGAACACCATATATTTT.

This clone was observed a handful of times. CDR3 sequence: CASSTGFEQFF. The CDR3 nucleotides read TGTGCCAGCAGTACAGGGTTTGAGCAGTTCTTC. The J gene is TRBJ2-1, the V gene TRBV6-2 or TRBV6-3, with a weak D call TRBD1 (6 bases). The germline V gene encodes CDR1 MNHEY and CDR2 SVGEGT. This CDR3 is 11 amino acids long. Deletions cut 5 bases from V and 9 bases from J, with 8 bases between.

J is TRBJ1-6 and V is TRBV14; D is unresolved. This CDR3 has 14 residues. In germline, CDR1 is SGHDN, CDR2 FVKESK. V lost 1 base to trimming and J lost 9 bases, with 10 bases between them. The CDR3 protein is CASSQGAEFSPLHF. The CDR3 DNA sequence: TGTGCCAGCAGCCAAGGGGCAGAGTTTTCACCCCTCCACTTT.